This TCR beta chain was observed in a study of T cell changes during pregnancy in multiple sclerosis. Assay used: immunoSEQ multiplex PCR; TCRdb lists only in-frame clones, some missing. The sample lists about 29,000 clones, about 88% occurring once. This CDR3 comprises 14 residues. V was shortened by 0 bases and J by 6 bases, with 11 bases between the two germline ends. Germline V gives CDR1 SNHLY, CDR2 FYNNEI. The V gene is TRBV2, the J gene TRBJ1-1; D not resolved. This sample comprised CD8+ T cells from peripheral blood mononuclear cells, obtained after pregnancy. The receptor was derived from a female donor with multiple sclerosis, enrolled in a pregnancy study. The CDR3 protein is CASSEAISGPEAFF. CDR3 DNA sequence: TGTGCCAGCAGTGAAGCTATCAGTGGCCCTGAAGCTTTCTTT. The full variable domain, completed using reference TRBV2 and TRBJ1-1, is EPEVTQTPSHQVTQMGQEVILRCVPISNHLYFYWYRQILGQKVEFLVSFYNNEISEKSEIFDDQFSVERPDGSNFTLKIRSTKLEDSAMYFCASSEAISGPEAFFGQGTRLTVV.